The rows below give T cell receptor beta chains drawn from one sample of a study of Ad26.COV2.S vaccination and SARS-CoV-2 variants. The repertoire was sequenced with immunoSEQ multiplex PCR; TCRdb's copy has only in-frame clones and lacks some. The profile covers some 520,000 clones, with around 85% appearing a single time and 10% to 15% taken by the ten largest. The specimen comprised peripheral blood, sampled in a trial of Ad26.COV2.S vaccine versus placebo. The receptors were sampled from a person aged 18-65 years who received the Ad26.COV2.S COVID-19 vaccine or a placebo. Each CDR3 is given without its conserved first and last residue.

>TRBJ2-1|TRBV7-3
ASSSMGGAHNEQF
>TRBJ2-3|TRBV28
ASSLISRLAGGGDTQY
>TRBJ1-2|TRBV27
ASSPGTGNYGYT
>TRBJ2-7|TRBV6-5
ASSRGSHEQY
>TRBJ1-5|TRBV28
ASRKPVRAGQPQH
>TRBJ1-3|TRBV30
AWSSRSRGNTIY
>TRBJ2-5|TRBV29-1
SVAVTEETQY
>TRBJ2-7|TRBV11-1
ASSISRNEQY
>TRBJ1-4|TRBV18
ASSQTGGEEKLF
>TRBJ2-7|TRBV7-9
ASSLAKYEQY
>TRBJ2-1|TRBV30
AWRGLAVREQF
>TRBJ2-7|TRBV4-3
ASSQDLAGVPSYEQY
>TRBJ1-2|TRBV28
ASTSGVNYGYT
>TRBJ1-2|TRBV2
ASSVNLPLGGYT
>TRBJ2-5|TRBV29-1
SLRAGPLETQY
>TRBJ2-1|TRBV9
ASGAGASYNEQF
>TRBJ1-4|TRBV30
AWSPRAGREKLF
>TRBJ2-7|TRBV18
ASSPQAQTYEQY
>TRBJ2-7|TRBV6-2/TRBV6-3
ASSYSSLVNEQY
>TRBJ2-7|TRBV27
ASSDTGGPLEGEQY
>TRBJ2-7|TRBV27
ASSLSGTGSSYEQY
>TRBJ2-7|TRBV6-6
ASSRRSNHEQY
>TRBJ1-1|TRBV30
ACNSGSEGAEAF
>TRBJ2-7|TRBV28
ASSLQGLMEYEQY
>TRBJ2-1|TRBV5-6
ASSLSLGEQF
>TRBJ2-2|TRBV7-2
ASSYYRGAGELF
>TRBJ1-4|TRBV10-3
AISAPRGGAGEKLF
>TRBJ2-1|TRBV5-4
ASSFVGPNEQF
>TRBJ2-1|TRBV5-4
ASGLAGAGEQF
>TRBJ1-5|TRBV30
AWSVSGLGQPQH